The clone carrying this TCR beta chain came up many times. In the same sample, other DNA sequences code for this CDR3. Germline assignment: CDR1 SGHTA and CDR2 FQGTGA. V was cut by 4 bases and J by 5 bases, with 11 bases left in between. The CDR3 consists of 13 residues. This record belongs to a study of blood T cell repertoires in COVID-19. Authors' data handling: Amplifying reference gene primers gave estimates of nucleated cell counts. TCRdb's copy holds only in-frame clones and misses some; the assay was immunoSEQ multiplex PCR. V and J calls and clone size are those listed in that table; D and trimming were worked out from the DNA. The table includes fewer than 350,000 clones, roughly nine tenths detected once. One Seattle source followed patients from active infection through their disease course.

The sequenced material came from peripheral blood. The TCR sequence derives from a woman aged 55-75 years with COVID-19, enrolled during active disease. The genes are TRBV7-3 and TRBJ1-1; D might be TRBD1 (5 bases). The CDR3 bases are TGTGCCAGCAGCTACCTCCGACAGACTGAAGCTTTCTTT. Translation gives CASSYLRQTEAFF.